This T cell receptor beta chain was captured in a study of cytomegalovirus exposure and HLA in healthy donors. Across the whole study: As released early, the data held roughly 85 million unique TCRs from HLA-typed donors.

PCR employed 60 Vbeta and 13 Jbeta primers. The table came from immunoSEQ multiplex PCR; TCRdb's copy has only in-frame clones and leaves some out. Of approximately 180,000 clones in the sample, approximately 11% were seen once. As for the donors, each was a healthy bone marrow donor. Concerning this clone itself: Its antigen is unknown.

With 3 bases removed from V and 6 bases from J, the gap between germline ends came to 16 bases. Germline loops: CDR1 SGDLS, CDR2 YYNGEE. There are 14 residues in the CDR3. Findings and limits, study-wide: Some highly shared sequence variants likely arose as a pipeline artifact.

This clonotype originated in a man between 45 and 60 years old in good health and CMV-seropositive. The chain has TRBV9 and TRBJ2-7; D possibly corresponds to TRBD1 (6 bases). Material: PBMCs. The CDR3 is CASSAVSTGSEQYF. CDR3 sequence (DNA): TGTGCCAGCAGCGCAGTTTCGACAGGATCCGAGCAGTACTTC.